The clone carrying this TCR beta chain was observed a few times. The data are from a study of early T cells in non-severe SARS-CoV-2 infection. TCRdb reprocessed the 5' RACE reads via MiXCR and lists one record per CDR3 protein. The table has 65,000 to 70,000 distinct CDR3 sequences, approximately 10% seen once. The CDR3 runs 15 residues. The ends were cut back, 6 bases at V and 1 base at J, with 15 bases in the middle. CDR1 and CDR2 (germline): MNHEY, SVGEGT. V gene TRBV6-2 or TRBV6-3 combines with J gene TRBJ2-5; the D call may be TRBD1 or TRBD2 (5 bases each). The sample was whole blood. This clonotype was sampled from an adult who was a healthcare worker with PCR-confirmed SARS-CoV-2 infection or an uninfected control (not recorded which). In DNA form, the CDR3 reads TGTGCCAGCAGCCGGGGCGACGAAGGCCAAGAGACCCAGTACTTC. As protein: CASSRGDEGQETQYF.